One sample yielded the 15 T cell receptor beta chains listed below, sequenced in a study of circulating tumor DNA in untreated peripheral T-cell lymphoma. Some clones are missing from TCRdb's copy, which holds only in-frame ones; the method was immunoSEQ multiplex PCR. Here the sample spans some 7,300 clones, about 75% being singletons. Sequenced input: tumor tissue. These receptors were collected from a human donor with peripheral T-cell lymphoma.

The chain has TRBV19 and TRBJ1-4, with 8 bases matching TRBD1. The length of the CDR3 is 19 residues. Germline values: CDR1 LNHDA, CDR2 SQIVND (reference sequence). J was trimmed by 7 bases and V by 7 bases; bases with no gene match: 23. In DNA, the CDR3 is TGTGCCAGTACAGGGAGTCTTGGGCGACCAGGGGGCAGAGGTGAAAAACTGTTTTTT. Its translation is CASTGSLGRPGGRGEKLFF.

Here the CDR3 reads CASSSLGSTDTQYF. The DNA of the CDR3 is TGTGCCAGCAGCTCCCTTGGGAGCACAGATACGCAGTATTTT. The chain joins TRBV7-1 to TRBJ2-3, with D hard to call. TRBV7-1 is recorded as an ORF, its role being uncertain. The CDR3 length is 14 residues. Trimming pared 3 bases from V and 0 bases from J, leaving 7 bases between.

This clone was observed a handful of times. The V gene is TRBV19, the J gene TRBJ2-3; no clear D gene. The V gene's germline CDR1 is LNHDA and CDR2 SQIVND (reference sequence). V dropped 3 bases and J dropped 4 bases, with 11 bases sitting between them. The CDR3 extends over 14 amino acids. The CDR3 region has the DNA TGTGCCAGTAGTATGCCGGAAAGGGCAGATACGCAGTATTTT. It yields the protein CASSMPERADTQYF.

The CDR3 here is CASSPDRDHYGYTF. The CDR3 DNA reads as TGTGCCAGCAGCCCCGACAGGGACCACTATGGCTACACCTTC. The chain carries TRBV14 and TRBJ1-2; 7 bases match TRBD1. The germline V gene has CDR1 SGHDN and CDR2 FVKESK. V shed 4 bases and J 3 bases; nucleotides not matched to a gene: 5. The CDR3 is 14 amino acids. The full variable domain, its missing parts supplied by reference TRBV14 and TRBJ1-2, is EAGVTQFPSHSVIEKGQTVTLRCDPISGHDNLYWYRRVMGKEIKFLLHFVKESKQDESGMPNNRFLAERTGGTYSTLKVQPAELEDSGVYFCASSPDRDHYGYTFGSGTRLTVV.

This clone was counted a few times. In DNA form, the CDR3 reads TGTGCCTGGAGTTCAGGGGCCCTGAATCAGCCCCAGCATTTT. As protein: CAWSSGALNQPQHF. The chain couples TRBV30 to TRBJ1-5; TRBD1 is a possible D gene (6 bases). The ends were cut back, 2 bases at V and 4 bases at J, with 12 bases in the middle. Germline V lookup: CDR1 GTSNPN, CDR2 SVGIG (reference sequence). The CDR3 covers 14 residues.

J is TRBJ2-1 and V is TRBV15, with 12 bases lining up with TRBD2. Germline loops: CDR1 LNHNV, CDR2 YYDKDF (reference sequence). The CDR3 runs 19 residues. J was trimmed by 4 bases and V by 4 bases; bases with no gene match: 14. This CDR3 reads CATSIDRLAGVRVYNEQFF. The CDR3 DNA reads TGTGCCACCAGCATTGACCGACTAGCGGGAGTTAGGGTTTACAATGAGCAGTTCTTC.

Here the CDR3 reads CASSLGTSGRADTQYF. The CDR3 region has the DNA TGTGCCAGCAGTTTAGGGACTAGCGGGAGGGCAGATACGCAGTATTTT. J is TRBJ2-3 and V is TRBV28, with 16 nucleotides matching TRBD2. The J segment lost 4 bases and the V segment lost 2 bases, leaving 0 bases of the junction unmatched. CDR1 is MDHEN, CDR2 SYDVKM, per germline. The CDR3 sequence is 16 residues long.

The rearrangement joins TRBV28 to TRBJ2-1; TRBD2 agrees at 7 bases. There are 16 residues in the CDR3. Germline CDR1 is MDHEN and CDR2 is SYDVKM. With V trimmed by 6 bases and J by 3 bases, 11 bases remained unmatched. The CDR3 DNA reads as TGTGCCAGCAGGGGACGTCGGGGACTATTCTACAATGAGCAGTTCTTC. Translating it yields CASRGRRGLFYNEQFF.

The chain joins TRBV29-1 to TRBJ2-7, with 10 bases fitting TRBD2. The germline CDR1 and CDR2 sequences are SQVTM and ANQGSEA. This CDR3 has 15 residues. Trimming at V came to 6 bases and at J to 1 base, leaving 9 bases not matched to a gene. CDR3 sequence (DNA): TGCAGCGTGTACATAGCGGGAGGTCCTTCCTACGAGCAGTACTTC. This encodes CSVYIAGGPSYEQYF.

The rearrangement uses TRBV19 and TRBJ2-1; 7 bases are a match to TRBD2. From germline, CDR1 is LNHDA and CDR2 SQIVND (reference sequence). The CDR3 runs to 15 residues. The V gene end was trimmed by 5 bases and the J gene end by 2 bases; junction bases not matched to a gene: 6. The CDR3: CASSFAGDPYNEQFF. In DNA form, the CDR3 reads TGTGCCAGTAGTTTTGCGGGAGATCCCTACAATGAGCAGTTCTTC.

This clone was picked up one time. The chain couples TRBV5-1 to TRBJ1-4; no clear D. V dropped 0 bases and J dropped 4 bases, with 7 bases sitting between them. The CDR3 has 14 amino acids. Germline V lookup: CDR1 SGHRS, CDR2 YFSETQ. CDR3 protein: CASSLAGSNEKLFF. CDR3 nucleotides: TGCGCCAGCAGCTTGGCGGGCAGTAATGAAAAACTGTTTTTT.

The rearrangement joins TRBV30 to TRBJ2-7; D perhaps matches TRBD1 (6 bases). Germline CDR1 is GTSNPN and CDR2 is SVGIG (reference sequence). The V gene lost 0 bases and the J gene lost 4 bases, with 13 bases spanning the gap. This CDR3 region has 14 residues. CDR3 in amino acids: CAWSVPGARYEQYF. Written as DNA, the CDR3 is TGTGCCTGGAGTGTACCAGGGGCGCGGTACGAGCAGTACTTC.

J is TRBJ1-2 and V is TRBV19, with D possibly matching TRBD1 (5 bases). Trimming removed 3 bases from V and 4 bases from J, with 15 bases in between. The germline CDR1 and CDR2 sequences are LNHDA and SQIVND (reference sequence). This CDR3 is 15 amino acids long. The CDR3 is CASSITGTVTYGYTF. CDR3 in DNA: TGTGCCAGTAGTATTACCGGGACGGTTACCTATGGCTACACCTTC.

This chain joins TRBV16 and TRBJ2-7, with 9 bases identical to TRBD1. Germline CDR1 reads KGHSY; CDR2 reads FQNENV. After removal of 5 bases from V and 4 bases from J, the junction contained 6 bases not matched to a gene. The CDR3 covers 14 residues. Here the CDR3 DNA reads TGTGCCAGCAGCGACACCGGACAGGGGTACGAGCAGTACTTC. As protein: CASSDTGQGYEQYF.

The chain links TRBV5-1 to TRBJ1-2, with TRBD1 matching 8 bases. Germline V gene lookup returns CDR1 SGHRS and CDR2 YFSETQ. The CDR3 consists of 15 residues. V was pared by 3 bases and J by 8 bases, with 12 bases of the junction left unmatched. The chain's CDR3 is CASSSAVGQGMGYTF. CDR3 nucleotides: TGCGCCAGCAGCTCAGCAGTTGGACAGGGAATGGGCTACACCTTC.